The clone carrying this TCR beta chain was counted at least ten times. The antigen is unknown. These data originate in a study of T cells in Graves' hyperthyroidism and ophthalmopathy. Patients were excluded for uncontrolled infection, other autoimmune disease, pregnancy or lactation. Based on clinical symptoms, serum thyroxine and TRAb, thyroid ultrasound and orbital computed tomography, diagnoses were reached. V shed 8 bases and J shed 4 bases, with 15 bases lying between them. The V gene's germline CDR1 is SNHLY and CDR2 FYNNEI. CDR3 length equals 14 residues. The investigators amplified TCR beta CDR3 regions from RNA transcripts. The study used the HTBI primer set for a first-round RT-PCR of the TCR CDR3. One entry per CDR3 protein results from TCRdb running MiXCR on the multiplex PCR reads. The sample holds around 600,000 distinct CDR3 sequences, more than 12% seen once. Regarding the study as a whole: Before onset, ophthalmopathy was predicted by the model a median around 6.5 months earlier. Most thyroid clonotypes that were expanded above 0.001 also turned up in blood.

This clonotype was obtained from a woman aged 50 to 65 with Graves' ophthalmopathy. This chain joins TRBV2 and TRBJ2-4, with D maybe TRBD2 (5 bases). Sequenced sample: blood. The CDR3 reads CASAWTAGKNIQYF. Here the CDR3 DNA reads TGTGCCAGCGCATGGACTGCCGGTAAAAACATTCAGTACTTC.